The source of this T cell receptor (beta chain) is a study of beta chain features in type 1 diabetes. Overall study findings and caveats: PCR, the amplification step, might favor shorter templates, equally in patients and controls. Type 1 diabetes patients had TCRB CDR3s that were shorter (moderately but significantly so) in all four CD4+ subsets. Sampled from patients, naive, central memory and Treg TCRB repertoires appeared more similar than those sampled from healthy donors.

Investigators reverse transcribed all isolated RNA, so they sequenced expressed TCRB transcripts. Generated by immunoSEQ multiplex PCR, the TCRdb table keeps only in-frame clones and is missing some. The table shows around 300,000 clones, with 12% to 15% occurring only once. For this clone: Its antigen is unknown.

CD4+ cells of the naive, central memory, regulatory and stem cell-like memory types were sorted via CD45RO/CCR7/CD25/CD127/CD95/CD27. Trimming pared 5 bases from V and 5 bases from J, leaving 13 bases between. Germline CDR1 SGHTA, CDR2 FQGNSA. This CDR3 has 15 residues. This receptor was obtained from a man aged 30-40 years in good health. The sequencing sample was made of central memory CD4+ T cells from blood. This chain joins TRBV7-2 and TRBJ2-6; D may match TRBD1 or TRBD2 (5 bases each). CDR3 region: CASSPGTGRANVLTF. CDR3 DNA: TGTGCCAGCAGCCCTGGGACCGGTAGGGCCAACGTCCTGACTTTC.